These T cell receptor beta chains were read from a single sample in a study of T cell responses to AZD1222 COVID-19 vaccine. Data came from immunoSEQ multiplex PCR; TCRdb stores just in-frame clones and leaves some out. The data show around 190,000 clones, with around 88% seen just once and roughly 0.5% held by the top ten. The starting material was peripheral blood, obtained on day 0 of AZD1222 vaccination. Source of these receptors: an adult in good health. The CDR3 runs from the conserved cysteine through the conserved F or W. The order of the fields is clone size, V gene, J gene, D gene, CDR3 protein, CDR3 DNA. A D gene is named only where the DNA matches it firmly. Expanded clones get a size class; other rows say once, few or many, or leave the size out.

clone_size: NA; v_call: TRBV18; j_call: TRBJ1-1; d_call: NA; cdr3_aa: CASSLQGTEAFF; cdr3_nt: TGTGCCAGCTCACTACAGGGCACTGAAGCTTTCTTT
clone_size: NA; v_call: TRBV7-9; j_call: TRBJ1-2; d_call: TRBD1; cdr3_aa: CASSPSGGSGGYTF; cdr3_nt: TGTGCCAGCAGCCCGTCAGGGGGATCTGGGGGCTACACCTTC
clone_size: NA; v_call: TRBV28; j_call: TRBJ2-7; d_call: TRBD2; cdr3_aa: CASSLPRRPGAGESSYEQYF; cdr3_nt: TGTGCCAGCAGTTTACCGCGGAGGCCCGGGGCGGGGGAGAGCTCCTACGAGCAGTACTTC
clone_size: NA; v_call: TRBV5-6; j_call: TRBJ2-2; d_call: TRBD2; cdr3_aa: CASSSLAGGRNGELFF; cdr3_nt: TGTGCCAGCAGCTCGCTAGCGGGGGGGCGTAACGGGGAGCTGTTTTTT
clone_size: NA; v_call: TRBV9; j_call: TRBJ1-4; d_call: TRBD1; cdr3_aa: CASSVGIDRGNEKLFF; cdr3_nt: TGTGCCAGCAGCGTAGGAATCGACAGGGGCAATGAAAAACTGTTTTTT
clone_size: NA; v_call: TRBV6-5; j_call: TRBJ1-1; d_call: NA; cdr3_aa: CASTGDTYRNTEAFF; cdr3_nt: TGTGCCAGCACCGGAGACACATACCGGAACACTGAAGCTTTCTTT
clone_size: NA; v_call: TRBV19; j_call: TRBJ1-1; d_call: NA; cdr3_aa: CASSIDSRVGRQAFF; cdr3_nt: TGTGCCAGTAGTATCGATTCCAGGGTAGGTCGACAAGCTTTCTTT
clone_size: few; v_call: TRBV7-6; j_call: TRBJ1-5; d_call: NA; cdr3_aa: CASSPGTQNQPQHF; cdr3_nt: TGTGCCAGCAGTCCCGGGACGCAAAATCAGCCCCAGCATTTT
clone_size: NA; v_call: TRBV2; j_call: TRBJ2-7; d_call: NA; cdr3_aa: CASSGGRVFEQYF; cdr3_nt: TGTGCCAGCAGTGGAGGCAGGGTCTTCGAGCAGTACTTC
clone_size: NA; v_call: TRBV19; j_call: TRBJ1-5; d_call: NA; cdr3_aa: CASSIDPNQPQHF; cdr3_nt: TGTGCCAGTAGTATAGACCCGAATCAGCCCCAGCATTTT
clone_size: NA; v_call: TRBV3-1/TRBV3-2; j_call: TRBJ2-7; d_call: TRBD2; cdr3_aa: CASSQESGAYEQYF; cdr3_nt: TGTGCCAGCAGCCAGGAAAGCGGGGCCTACGAGCAGTACTTC
clone_size: NA; v_call: TRBV3-1/TRBV3-2; j_call: TRBJ2-4; d_call: TRBD2; cdr3_aa: CASSQAASGGAGFLAKNIQYF; cdr3_nt: TGTGCCAGCAGCCAAGCCGCTAGCGGGGGGGCTGGCTTCCTGGCCAAAAACATTCAGTACTTC
clone_size: NA; v_call: TRBV19; j_call: TRBJ1-2; d_call: TRBD1; cdr3_aa: CASSLTGGVGYTF; cdr3_nt: TGTGCCAGTAGCCTGACAGGGGGCGTGGGCTACACCTTC
clone_size: NA; v_call: TRBV13; j_call: TRBJ2-5; d_call: NA; cdr3_aa: CASSLGRGPGKTQYF; cdr3_nt: TGTGCCAGCAGCTTAGGGCGGGGGCCCGGGAAGACCCAGTACTTC
clone_size: NA; v_call: TRBV2; j_call: TRBJ2-7; d_call: TRBD2; cdr3_aa: CASSELTYAGGYEQYF; cdr3_nt: TGTGCCAGCAGTGAACTGACTTACGCGGGAGGGTACGAGCAGTACTTC
clone_size: NA; v_call: TRBV4-2; j_call: TRBJ2-6; d_call: NA; cdr3_aa: CASSQSDGSGANVLTF; cdr3_nt: TGTGCCAGCAGCCAATCGGACGGCTCTGGGGCCAACGTCCTGACTTTC
clone_size: NA; v_call: TRBV7-9; j_call: TRBJ2-5; d_call: NA; cdr3_aa: CASSQERAREETQYF; cdr3_nt: TGTGCCAGCAGCCAAGAGAGGGCGAGGGAGGAGACCCAGTACTTC
clone_size: NA; v_call: TRBV3-1/TRBV3-2; j_call: TRBJ1-1; d_call: NA; cdr3_aa: CASSQSLIRVKHTEAFF; cdr3_nt: TGTGCCAGCAGCCAATCCCTGATCAGGGTTAAGCACACTGAAGCTTTCTTT
clone_size: NA; v_call: TRBV7-2; j_call: TRBJ2-1; d_call: NA; cdr3_aa: CASSPGLIYNEQFF; cdr3_nt: TGTGCCAGCAGTCCGGGACTTATTTACAATGAGCAGTTCTTC
clone_size: NA; v_call: TRBV9; j_call: TRBJ2-5; d_call: NA; cdr3_aa: CASSARNEETQYF; cdr3_nt: TGTGCCAGCAGCGCCAGAAATGAGGAGACCCAGTACTTC
clone_size: NA; v_call: TRBV28; j_call: TRBJ1-2; d_call: TRBD1; cdr3_aa: CASSLAGQYSPSYGYTF; cdr3_nt: TGTGCCAGCAGCCTGGCGGGACAGTACAGCCCCAGTTATGGCTACACCTTC
clone_size: NA; v_call: TRBV29-1; j_call: TRBJ2-7; d_call: NA; cdr3_aa: CSVDDSSYEQYF; cdr3_nt: TGCAGCGTTGACGACAGTTCCTACGAGCAGTACTTC
clone_size: NA; v_call: TRBV4-1; j_call: TRBJ1-6; d_call: TRBD1; cdr3_aa: CASSQEAGGYAYNSPLHF; cdr3_nt: TGCGCCAGCAGCCAAGAGGCAGGGGGCTACGCCTATAATTCACCCCTCCACTTT
clone_size: NA; v_call: TRBV12-5; j_call: TRBJ2-3; d_call: NA; cdr3_aa: CASGWGADTQYF; cdr3_nt: TGTGCTAGTGGGTGGGGGGCAGATACGCAGTATTTT
clone_size: once; v_call: TRBV7-9; j_call: TRBJ1-1; d_call: TRBD1; cdr3_aa: CASSLSDRVNTEAFF; cdr3_nt: TGTGCCAGCAGCTTATCCGACAGGGTTAACACTGAAGCTTTCTTT
clone_size: NA; v_call: TRBV29-1; j_call: TRBJ2-7; d_call: NA; cdr3_aa: CSVLADEAEQYF; cdr3_nt: TGCAGCGTTTTGGCAGACGAGGCCGAGCAGTACTTC
clone_size: NA; v_call: TRBV18; j_call: TRBJ1-5; d_call: TRBD1; cdr3_aa: CASSPDRVKPQHF; cdr3_nt: TGTGCCAGCTCACCCGACAGGGTTAAGCCCCAGCATTTT
clone_size: NA; v_call: TRBV28; j_call: TRBJ2-1; d_call: NA; cdr3_aa: CASSQGYYNEQFF; cdr3_nt: TGTGCCAGCAGCCAGGGTTACTACAATGAGCAGTTCTTC
clone_size: NA; v_call: TRBV7-2; j_call: TRBJ2-3; d_call: NA; cdr3_aa: CASSFLPPPADTQYF; cdr3_nt: TGTGCCAGCAGCTTTCTACCTCCCCCAGCCGATACGCAGTATTTT
clone_size: NA; v_call: TRBV6-5; j_call: TRBJ2-7; d_call: TRBD2; cdr3_aa: CASSSLAGGERGEQYF; cdr3_nt: TGTGCCAGCAGTTCTCTAGCGGGGGGAGAACGTGGCGAGCAGTACTTC
clone_size: NA; v_call: TRBV3-1/TRBV3-2; j_call: TRBJ2-1; d_call: TRBD1; cdr3_aa: CASSPRTGGSYNEQFF; cdr3_nt: TGTGCCAGCAGCCCACGGACAGGGGGCAGCTACAATGAGCAGTTCTTC
clone_size: NA; v_call: TRBV7-3; j_call: TRBJ2-3; d_call: TRBD2; cdr3_aa: CASSSTSGGSRDTQYF; cdr3_nt: TGTGCCAGCAGCTCGACTAGCGGGGGGTCCCGGGATACGCAGTATTTT
clone_size: few; v_call: TRBV12-5; j_call: TRBJ1-2; d_call: NA; cdr3_aa: CASGLVGDLGYGYTF; cdr3_nt: TGTGCTAGTGGTTTGGTAGGGGACCTTGGCTATGGCTACACCTTC
clone_size: NA; v_call: TRBV15; j_call: TRBJ1-2; d_call: TRBD1; cdr3_aa: CATSTRTGWYGYTF; cdr3_nt: TGTGCCACCAGCACCCGGACAGGATGGTATGGCTACACCTTC
clone_size: NA; v_call: TRBV7-9; j_call: TRBJ2-7; d_call: TRBD1; cdr3_aa: CASSLAGDRAYEQYF; cdr3_nt: TGTGCCAGCAGCTTAGCGGGGGACAGGGCCTACGAGCAGTACTTC
clone_size: NA; v_call: TRBV4-1; j_call: TRBJ1-4; d_call: NA; cdr3_aa: CASSPVAATNEKLFF; cdr3_nt: TGCGCCAGCAGCCCGGTGGCGGCGACTAATGAAAAACTGTTTTTT
clone_size: NA; v_call: TRBV6-5; j_call: TRBJ2-2; d_call: TRBD2; cdr3_aa: CASSVGGMNTGELFF; cdr3_nt: TGTGCCAGCAGCGTCGGGGGGATGAACACCGGGGAGCTGTTTTTT
clone_size: NA; v_call: TRBV10-2; j_call: TRBJ2-1; d_call: TRBD2; cdr3_aa: CASRDEREVNEQFF; cdr3_nt: TGCGCCAGCAGGGACGAGCGGGAGGTCAATGAGCAGTTCTTC
clone_size: few; v_call: TRBV27; j_call: TRBJ2-3; d_call: NA; cdr3_aa: CASSLTPIGDTQYF; cdr3_nt: TGTGCCAGCAGTTTAACCCCCATCGGTGATACGCAGTATTTT
clone_size: NA; v_call: TRBV3-1/TRBV3-2; j_call: TRBJ1-1; d_call: NA; cdr3_aa: CASSFPSTEAFF; cdr3_nt: TGTGCCAGCAGCTTTCCTTCCACTGAAGCTTTCTTT
clone_size: NA; v_call: TRBV7-6; j_call: TRBJ2-7; d_call: NA; cdr3_aa: CASSLEQGYEQYF; cdr3_nt: TGTGCCAGCAGCTTAGAACAGGGCTACGAGCAGTACTTC
clone_size: NA; v_call: TRBV7-9; j_call: TRBJ1-1; d_call: NA; cdr3_aa: CASSPSRDTEAFF; cdr3_nt: TGTGCCAGCAGCCCCTCGAGGGACACTGAAGCTTTCTTT
clone_size: NA; v_call: TRBV5-1; j_call: TRBJ2-3; d_call: TRBD2; cdr3_aa: CASSLGGLAGTDTQYF; cdr3_nt: TGCGCCAGCAGCTTGGGAGGACTAGCGGGGACAGATACGCAGTATTTT
clone_size: NA; v_call: TRBV3-1/TRBV3-2; j_call: TRBJ2-2; d_call: NA; cdr3_aa: CASSQPPEYIPYTGELFF; cdr3_nt: TGTGCCAGCAGCCAGCCCCCGGAATACATCCCCTACACCGGGGAGCTGTTTTTT
clone_size: NA; v_call: TRBV6-4; j_call: TRBJ2-1; d_call: TRBD2; cdr3_aa: CASSDRLAGPNEQFF; cdr3_nt: TGTGCCAGCAGTGACCGACTAGCGGGGCCAAATGAGCAGTTCTTC
clone_size: NA; v_call: TRBV14; j_call: TRBJ2-7; d_call: NA; cdr3_aa: CASSQTGLSYEQYF; cdr3_nt: TGTGCCAGCAGCCAAACGGGCCTCTCCTACGAGCAGTACTTC
clone_size: NA; v_call: TRBV7-9; j_call: TRBJ2-7; d_call: TRBD2; cdr3_aa: CASSPPASGSYEQYF; cdr3_nt: TGTGCCAGCAGCCCCCCGGCTAGCGGGTCCTACGAGCAGTACTTC
clone_size: NA; v_call: TRBV12-5; j_call: TRBJ1-1; d_call: TRBD1; cdr3_aa: CASGLEFGQGVKAFF; cdr3_nt: TGTGCTAGTGGTTTGGAATTCGGACAGGGAGTGAAGGCTTTCTTT
clone_size: NA; v_call: TRBV7-2; j_call: TRBJ1-2; d_call: NA; cdr3_aa: CASSPGRYGYTF; cdr3_nt: TGTGCCAGCAGCCCGGGACGGTATGGCTACACCTTC
clone_size: NA; v_call: TRBV16; j_call: TRBJ2-6; d_call: NA; cdr3_aa: CASSQKYGGTGANVLTF; cdr3_nt: TGTGCCAGCAGCCAAAAGTACGGAGGGACTGGGGCCAACGTCCTGACTTTC
clone_size: NA; v_call: TRBV6-5; j_call: TRBJ2-7; d_call: TRBD1; cdr3_aa: CASRPGQGAHEQYF; cdr3_nt: TGTGCCAGCAGACCGGGACAGGGGGCTCACGAGCAGTACTTC